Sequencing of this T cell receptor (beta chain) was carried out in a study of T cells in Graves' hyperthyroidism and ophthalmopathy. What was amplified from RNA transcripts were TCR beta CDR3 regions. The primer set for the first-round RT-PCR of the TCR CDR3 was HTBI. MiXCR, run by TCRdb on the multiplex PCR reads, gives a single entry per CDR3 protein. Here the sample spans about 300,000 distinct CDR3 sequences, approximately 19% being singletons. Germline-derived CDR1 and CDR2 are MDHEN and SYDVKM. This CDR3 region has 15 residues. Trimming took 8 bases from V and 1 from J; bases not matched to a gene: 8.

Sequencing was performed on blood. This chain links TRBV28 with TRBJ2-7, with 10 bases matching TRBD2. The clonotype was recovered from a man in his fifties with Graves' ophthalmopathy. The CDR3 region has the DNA TGTGCCAGCCACGCTAGCGGGGGAGGTTCCTACGAGCAGTACTTC. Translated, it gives CASHASGGGSYEQYF.